Listed here is a single T cell receptor beta chain. Its antigen remains unidentified. Only in-frame clones appear in the TCRdb table, and some are missing; sequencing was by immunoSEQ multiplex PCR. The sample includes tens of thousands of clones, 70% to 90% seen only once; the top ten take roughly 4.5%. Collection occurred without any documented infections or immune events in donors. This CDR3 is 18 amino acids long. CDR1 is SGHAT and CDR2 is FQDESV in the germline V gene (reference sequence). The trim removed 5 bases at V and 5 bases at J, leaving 11 bases unmatched. These data belong to a study of identifying expanded T cells in peripheral blood. Whole-study findings and limits: Variance in clone template counts between approximately two-week samples significantly increased with total template count across all healthy donors. Technical replicates showed about 1.1 changed clones; two weeks 15 to 20; four weeks 19.

The clonotype comes from a person aged 18 to 75 in good health. The sample taken for sequencing was blood. J is TRBJ2-1 and V is TRBV11-1, with 14 bases identical to TRBD2. Here the CDR3 reads CASSPPAGLAGDDNEQFF. CDR3 bases: TGTGCCAGCAGCCCACCGGCGGGACTAGCGGGAGATGACAATGAGCAGTTCTTC.